The 30 T cell receptor beta chains below all came from one sample that was sequenced in a study of blood T cell repertoires in COVID-19. Some clones are missing from TCRdb's copy, which holds only in-frame ones; the method was immunoSEQ multiplex PCR. Of 90,000 to 100,000 clones listed, about 86% are singletons. Input material: peripheral blood. The source of these receptors is a man between 60 and 75 years old with acute or convalescent COVID-19.

The rearrangement uses TRBV9 and TRBJ1-1; 7 positions match TRBD1. V shed 0 bases, J shed 4 bases, and the junction held 9 bases outside the gene matches. The CDR3 is made up of 16 amino acids. CDR1 is SGDLS, CDR2 YYNGEE, per germline. The CDR3 spells CASSVVGQGVATEAFF. CDR3 bases: TGTGCCAGCAGCGTAGTAGGGCAGGGGGTGGCCACTGAAGCTTTCTTT.

V gene TRBV6-2 or TRBV6-3 combines with J gene TRBJ2-5, with 8 bases aligning to TRBD2. The ends lost 6 bases at V and 2 bases at J; junction bases unmatched: 11. Germline V gene sequence: CDR1 MNHEY, CDR2 SVGEGT. The CDR3 covers 16 residues. The CDR3 here is CASSPGVAGKQETQYF. CDR3 coding DNA: TGTGCCAGCAGCCCGGGGGTAGCGGGGAAGCAAGAGACCCAGTACTTC.

The CDR3 DNA reads as TGTGCCGGGGCCCGACAGGGAAGGTATGGCTACACCTTC. It is translated as CAGARQGRYGYTF. This chain joins TRBV5-4 and TRBJ1-2; 7 bases fit TRBD1. CDR3 length: 13 residues. The V segment lost 10 bases and the J segment 5 bases; nucleotides outside the gene matches: 11. Germline V gene lookup returns CDR1 SGHNT and CDR2 YYREEE (reference sequence).

The chain recombines TRBV10-1 with TRBJ2-2, with TRBD1 matching over 12 bases. The CDR3 extends over 16 amino acids. CDR1 is WNHNN and CDR2 is SYGVQD in the germline V gene (reference sequence). V dropped 0 bases and J dropped 7; count of bases not matched to a gene: 3. CDR3 in amino acids: CASSESGQGAYGELFF. In DNA, the CDR3 is TGCGCCAGCAGTGAGTCGGGACAGGGGGCGTACGGGGAGCTGTTTTTT.

This chain's CDR3 is CASRQGNNSPLHF. CDR3 nucleotide sequence: TGTGCCAGTAGACAGGGGAATAATTCACCCCTCCACTTT. This chain connects TRBV19 to TRBJ1-6; TRBD1 aligns across 7 bases. V shed 6 bases, J shed 5 bases, and the junction held 1 base outside the gene matches. Germline CDR1 LNHDA, CDR2 SQIVND (reference sequence). This CDR3 is 13 amino acids long.

This sequence joins TRBV18 and TRBJ1-5, with a weak D call TRBD1 (5 bases). Germline-derived CDR1 and CDR2 are KGHSH and LQKENI. The CDR3 runs to 13 residues. The ends were cut back, 3 bases at V and 6 bases at J, with 9 bases in the middle. The CDR3: CASSPDSIQPQHF. The DNA for the CDR3 is TGTGCCAGCTCACCCGACAGTATTCAGCCCCAGCATTTT.

The genes are TRBV19 and TRBJ2-2; D not resolved. Trimming cost V 8 bases and J 5 bases, with 12 bases left between them. Germline V gives CDR1 LNHDA, CDR2 SQIVND (reference sequence). The CDR3 consists of 13 residues. CDR3 nucleotides: TGTGCCAGTGGTAGGCACCAAACCGGGGAGCTGTTTTTT. This encodes CASGRHQTGELFF.

This clone has more than one count but fewer than ten. The V and J genes are TRBV19 and TRBJ1-4, with 10 bases lining up with TRBD1. The J segment lost 5 bases and the V segment lost 9 bases, leaving 3 bases of the junction unmatched. CDR3 size: 13 residues. Germline CDR1 reads LNHDA; CDR2 reads SQIVND (reference sequence). CDR3 loop: CASPDRGNEKLFF. CDR3 sequence (DNA): TGTGCCAGCCCGGACAGGGGGAATGAAAAACTGTTTTTT.

The gene calls are TRBV19 and TRBJ2-1, with unresolved D. Germline V CDR1 and CDR2: LNHDA, SQIVND (reference sequence). Between the trimmed V and J ends, which lost 6 bases and 0 bases, there was a span of 15 bases. This CDR3 is 16 amino acids long. CDR3 nucleotides: TGTGCCAGTAGCCCAACTTCACTAAGCTCCTACAATGAGCAGTTCTTC. Its protein is CASSPTSLSSYNEQFF.

The V and J genes are TRBV7-8 and TRBJ1-3, with unresolved D. The tail of the sequence fits TRBJ2-2 better, so the J call may be wrong. The germline V gene has CDR1 SGHVS and CDR2 FQNEAQ. The CDR3 is 12 residues long. The chain's CDR3 is CASSENTGELFF. DNA for the CDR3: TGTGCCAGCAGCGAGAACACCGGGGAGCTGTTTTTT.

This clone was detected only once. This chain joins TRBV5-1 and TRBJ2-1; 10 bases align to TRBD2. Trimming took 2 bases from V and 3 from J; bases not matched to a gene: 2. The CDR3 spans 15 residues. CDR1 SGHRS and CDR2 YFSETQ come from the germline V gene. CDR3 nucleotide sequence: TGCGCCAGCAGCTTAAGCGGGAGGGACTACAATGAGCAGTTCTTC. Its protein product is CASSLSGRDYNEQFF.

This sequence joins TRBV5-4 and TRBJ2-5, with unresolved D. Looked up from germline, CDR1 is SGHNT and CDR2 is YYREEE (reference sequence). The germline V and J ends were trimmed by 0 bases and 4 bases, with 10 bases remaining between them. The CDR3 length is 14 residues. The CDR3 loop is CASSLANAGETQYF. The CDR3 nucleotides are TGTGCCAGCAGCTTGGCCAACGCCGGAGAGACCCAGTACTTC.

V and J are TRBV10-3 and TRBJ2-7, with a tentative D call TRBD1 (5 bases). The germline CDR1 and CDR2 sequences are ENHRY and SYGVKD. Trimming removed 3 bases at V and 4 bases at J, with 13 bases between. The CDR3 consists of 14 residues. CDR3 bases: TGTGCCATCAGTGATCCGGCAGGGTTATACGAGCAGTACGTC. Protein sequence: CAISDPAGLYEQYV.

The chain recombines TRBV5-6 with TRBJ2-3; D uncertain. The V end lost 2 bases, the J end lost 0 bases, and 13 bases lay between the germline ends. The CDR3 has 16 amino acids. Germline CDR1 is SGHDT and CDR2 is YYEEEE. CDR3 nucleotide sequence: TGTGCCAGCAGCTTAGGTAGGCAGGTCAGCACAGATACGCAGTATTTT. It encodes CASSLGRQVSTDTQYF.

The V and J genes are TRBV3-1 (or the pseudogene TRBV3-2) and TRBJ1-1; D might be TRBD1 (5 bases). This CDR3 is built from 13 residues. V was pared by 0 bases and J by 4 bases, with 6 bases between. The V gene's germline CDR1 is LGHDT and CDR2 YNNKEL (reference sequence). The CDR3 DNA is TGTGCCAGCAGCCAAGACAGGGTCACTGAAGCTTTCTTT. Its translation: CASSQDRVTEAFF.

J is TRBJ1-5 and V is TRBV6-5; a possible D gene is TRBD1 (5 bases). V lost 8 bases to trimming and J lost 2 bases, with 16 bases between them. This CDR3 has 15 amino acids. Germline V CDR1 and CDR2: MNHEY, SVGAGI. The CDR3 sequence is CASRGEPVGNQPQHF. Here the CDR3 DNA reads TGTGCCAGCCGGGGGGAACCGGTCGGCAATCAGCCCCAGCATTTT.

The V and J genes are TRBV2 and TRBJ2-7; D possibly corresponds to TRBD2 (6 bases). The CDR3 is 13 residues long. Germline values: CDR1 SNHLY, CDR2 FYNNEI. V lost 7 bases and J lost 2, with 12 bases in between. The CDR3 here is CASTGVIAYEQYF. The CDR3 DNA reads TGTGCCAGCACGGGGGTCATCGCCTACGAGCAGTACTTC.

The chain employs TRBV3-1 (or the pseudogene TRBV3-2) and TRBJ2-5; the match to TRBD1 covers 11 bases. The V gene end was trimmed by 3 bases and the J gene end by 5 bases; junction bases not matched to a gene: 11. Looked up from germline, CDR1 is LGHDT and CDR2 is YNNKEL (reference sequence). The CDR3 contains 17 residues. CDR3 bases: TGTGCCAGCAGCCAGCACTCCGGGACAGGGGGAGGGGAGACCCAGTACTTC. Its protein is CASSQHSGTGGGETQYF.

The chain links TRBV12-3 or TRBV12-4 to TRBJ1-1; a possible D gene is TRBD1 (5 bases). This CDR3 contains 12 residues. Between the trimmed V and J ends, which lost 3 bases and 10 bases, there was a span of 12 bases. The DNA of the CDR3 is TGTGCCAGCAGTTTTGCCGGGCAGGGAGCTTTCTTT. It yields the protein CASSFAGQGAFF.

The V call is TRBV12-3 or TRBV12-4, the J call TRBJ1-1; D gene uncertain. This CDR3 spans 13 amino acids. V was pared by 4 bases and J by 0 bases, with 6 bases between. The CDR3 sequence: CASSSELNTEAFF. In DNA form, the CDR3 reads TGTGCCAGCAGTTCGGAGTTGAACACTGAAGCTTTCTTT.

This clone was counted a few times. The genes are TRBV5-1 and TRBJ2-2; 7 nucleotides align to TRBD1. The CDR3 is 15 residues long. V shed 4 bases and J 7 bases; nucleotides not matched to a gene: 10. Germline CDR1 is SGHRS and CDR2 is YFSETQ. The CDR3 loop reads CASSDRGGFIGELFF. The CDR3 nucleotides are TGCGCCAGCAGCGATCGAGGGGGCTTTATCGGGGAGCTGTTTTTT.

V gene TRBV19 combines with J gene TRBJ1-1, with D hard to call. The germline CDR1 and CDR2 sequences are LNHDA and SQIVND (reference sequence). Between the trimmed V and J ends, which lost 5 bases and 0 bases, there was a span of 10 bases. The CDR3 is made up of 14 amino acids. The CDR3 here is CASSRRQLNTEAFF. The CDR3 DNA reads TGTGCCAGTAGTCGGCGGCAGCTGAACACTGAAGCTTTCTTT. Supplemented by reference TRBV19 and TRBJ1-1, the full variable domain reads DGGITQSPKYLFRKEGQNVTLSCEQNLNHDAMYWYRQDPGQGLRLIYYSQIVNDFQKGDIAEGYSVSREKKESFPLTVTSAQKNPTAFYLCASSRRQLNTEAFFGQGTRLTVV.

The CDR3 loop is CASSYGDYANVLTF. The DNA of the CDR3 is TGTGCCAGCAGTTACGGGGACTATGCCAACGTCCTGACTTTC. V and J are TRBV6-6 and TRBJ2-6; 7 bases map to TRBD2. The V and J ends lost 2 bases and 7 bases, in that order; junction bases with no gene match: 2. The length of the CDR3 is 14 residues. Germline CDR1 and CDR2: MNHNY and SVGAGI (reference sequence).

This clone was picked up many times. The chain links TRBV10-1 to TRBJ2-1, with 9 positions matching TRBD1. There are 13 residues in the CDR3. V shed 10 bases and J 10 bases; nucleotides not matched to a gene: 11. The germline CDR1 and CDR2 sequences are WNHNN and SYGVQD (reference sequence). CDR3 coding DNA: TGCGCCACTAAAGGACAGGGGAACAGGGAGCAGTTCTTC. Encoded protein: CATKGQGNREQFF.

The chain uses TRBV28 and TRBJ2-3, with 9 bases lining up with TRBD1. V trimming: 3 bases; J trimming: 0 bases; junction bases outside the gene matches: 1. This CDR3 is 15 amino acids long. Germline V lookup: CDR1 MDHEN, CDR2 SYDVKM. CDR3 amino acids: CASSLTGGSTDTQYF. Here the CDR3 DNA reads TGTGCCAGCAGTTTGACAGGGGGTAGCACAGATACGCAGTATTTT.

This sequence joins TRBV6-5 and TRBJ1-2, with TRBD1 as a possible D gene (5 bases). CDR1 is MNHEY and CDR2 is SVGAGI in the germline V gene. The CDR3 spans 14 residues. The V and J ends lost 2 bases and 5 bases respectively, with 12 bases between them. Written as DNA, the CDR3 is TGTGCCAGCAGTTACACAGACTCAGGGTATGGCTACACCTTC. This gives the protein CASSYTDSGYGYTF.

The rearrangement uses TRBV11-3 and TRBJ2-5; D might be TRBD2 (5 bases). The CDR3 contains 13 residues. V lost 5 bases and J lost 2, with 9 bases in between. Germline CDR1 is SGHNT and CDR2 is YENEEA. CDR3 sequence: CASSLEVQETQYF. The CDR3 DNA sequence: TGTGCCAGCAGCCTGGAGGTACAAGAGACCCAGTACTTC.

CDR3 bases: TGTGCCAGCAGCTTGACTAGAGGAGAGACCCAGTACTTC. This codes for CASSLTRGETQYF. V usage is TRBV7-9 and J usage is TRBJ2-5; tentatively, D is TRBD2 (6 bases). The CDR3 has 13 residues. The germline V gene encodes CDR1 SEHNR and CDR2 FQNEAQ (reference sequence). Trimming cost V 3 bases and J 4 bases, with 9 bases left between them.

The chain uses TRBV18 and TRBJ1-5, with 7 bases identical to TRBD1. Germline V gene data show CDR1 as KGHSH and CDR2 as LQKENI. The CDR3 contains 15 residues. J gave up 3 bases and V 3 bases, and 5 bases lay outside the gene matches. The CDR3, as DNA: TGTGCCAGCTCACCCGTGCAGGGGGTCAATCAGCCCCAGCATTTT. It encodes CASSPVQGVNQPQHF.

The chain uses TRBV30 and TRBJ2-7, with a weak D call TRBD1 (6 bases). The CDR3 has 13 amino acids. Trimming shortened V by 4 bases and J by 2 bases, and 12 bases separated the two germline ends. CDR1 is GTSNPN and CDR2 is SVGIG in the germline V gene (reference sequence). CDR3 coding DNA: TGTGCCTGGAATCAGGACAGTCCCTACGAGCAGTACTTC. Translation: CAWNQDSPYEQYF.